This record concerns one T cell receptor (beta chain) sequence. Antigen unknown. Using a J-beta primer mix together with a sample-barcoded 5' primer, a second PCR was run for roughly 6 to 12 cycles. Every single cDNA molecule received a tag from a template-switch adaptor with 12 random nucleotides. MiXCR, applied by TCRdb to the 5' RACE reads, yields one record per CDR3 protein. The table has approximately 830,000 distinct CDR3 sequences, around 62% seen once. This sample is part of a study of blood T cells in healthy people across ages. Study conclusions and caveats: Among T cells, TCR beta diversity per million cells dropped roughly linearly as age rose.

Germline V gives CDR1 SQVTM, CDR2 ANQGSEA. The CDR3 is made up of 14 amino acids. V gave up 5 bases and J gave up 4 bases; unmatched junction bases: 8. J is TRBJ1-1 and V is TRBV29-1; 9 positions match TRBD1. The clonotype was recovered from a man aged 25 to 40 in good health. The source material was blood. CDR3: CSVTPPDRGTEAFF. For the CDR3, the DNA is TGCAGCGTTACCCCTCCGGACAGGGGCACTGAAGCTTTCTTT. Combining the CDR3 with reference TRBV29-1 and TRBJ1-1 gives the whole variable domain SAVISQKPSRDICQRGTSLTIQCQVDSQVTMMFWYRQQPGQSLTLIATANQGSEATYESGFVIDKFPISRPNLTFSTLTVSNMSPEDSSIYLCSVTPPDRGTEAFFGQGTRLTVV.